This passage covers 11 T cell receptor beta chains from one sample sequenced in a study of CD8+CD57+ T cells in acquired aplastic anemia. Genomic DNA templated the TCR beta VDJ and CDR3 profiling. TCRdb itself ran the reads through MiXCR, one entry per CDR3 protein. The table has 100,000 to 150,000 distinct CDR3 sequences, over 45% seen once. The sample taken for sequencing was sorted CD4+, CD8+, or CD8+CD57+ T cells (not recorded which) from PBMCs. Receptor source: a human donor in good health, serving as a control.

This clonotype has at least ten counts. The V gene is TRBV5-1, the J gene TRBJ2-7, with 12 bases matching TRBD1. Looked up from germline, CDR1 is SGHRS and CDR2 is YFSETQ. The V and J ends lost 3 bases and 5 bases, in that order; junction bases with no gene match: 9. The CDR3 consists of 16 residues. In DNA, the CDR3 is TGCGCCAGCAGCTCGACAACCGGGACAGGGGGCGACGAGCAGTACTTC. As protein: CASSSTTGTGGDEQYF.

The chain's CDR3 is CATSLTGGTNEKLFF. The CDR3 region has the DNA TGTGCCACCAGCCTAACAGGTGGAACTAATGAAAAACTGTTTTTT. The gene calls are TRBV15 and TRBJ1-4; D is perhaps TRBD1 (5 bases). Deletions cut 5 bases from V and 1 base from J, with 11 bases between. The germline V gene encodes CDR1 LNHNV and CDR2 YYDKDF (reference sequence). This CDR3 is built from 15 residues.

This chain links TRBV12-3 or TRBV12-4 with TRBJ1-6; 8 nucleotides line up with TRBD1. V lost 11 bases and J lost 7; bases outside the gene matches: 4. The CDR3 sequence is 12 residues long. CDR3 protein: CAGRQGNSPLHF. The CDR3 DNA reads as TGTGCCGGTCGACAGGGGAATTCACCCCTCCACTTT.

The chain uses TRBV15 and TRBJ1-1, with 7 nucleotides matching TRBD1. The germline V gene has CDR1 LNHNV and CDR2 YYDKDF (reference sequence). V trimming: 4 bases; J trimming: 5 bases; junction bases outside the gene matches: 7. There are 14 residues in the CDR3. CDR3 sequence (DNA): TGTGCCACCAGCAATGGACAGGCGGGGACTGAAGCTTTCTTT. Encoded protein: CATSNGQAGTEAFF.

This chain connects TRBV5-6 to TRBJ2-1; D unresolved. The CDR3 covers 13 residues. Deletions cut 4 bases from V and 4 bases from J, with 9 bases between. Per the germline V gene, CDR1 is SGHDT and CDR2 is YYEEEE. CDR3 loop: CASSEAGYNEQFF. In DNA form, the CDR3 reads TGTGCCAGCAGCGAAGCCGGGTACAATGAGCAGTTCTTC.

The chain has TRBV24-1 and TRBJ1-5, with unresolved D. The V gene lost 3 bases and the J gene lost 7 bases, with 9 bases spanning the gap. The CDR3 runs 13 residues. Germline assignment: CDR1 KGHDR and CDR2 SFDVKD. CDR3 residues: CATSDAPGQPQHF. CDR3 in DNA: TGTGCCACCAGTGATGCCCCGGGGCAGCCCCAGCATTTT.

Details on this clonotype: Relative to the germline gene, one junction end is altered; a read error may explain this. CDR3: CASSEAHTRSYEQYF. CDR3 nucleotides: TGTGCCAGCAGTGAAGCCCATACCCGCTCCTACGAGCAGTACTTC. The chain links TRBV24-1 to TRBJ2-7, with unresolved D. The CDR3 totals 15 residues. Germline V gene sequence: CDR1 KGHDR, CDR2 SFDVKD.

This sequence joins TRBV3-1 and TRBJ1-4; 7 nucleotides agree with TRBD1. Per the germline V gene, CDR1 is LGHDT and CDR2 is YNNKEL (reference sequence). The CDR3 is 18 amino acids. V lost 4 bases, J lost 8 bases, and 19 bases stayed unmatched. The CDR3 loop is CASSRGRQGVIESEKLFF. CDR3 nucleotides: TGTGCCAGCAGCCGGGGGAGACAGGGTGTGATTGAATCGGAAAAACTGTTTTTT. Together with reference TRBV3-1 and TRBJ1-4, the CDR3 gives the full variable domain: DTAVSQTPKYLVTQMGNDKSIKCEQNLGHDTMYWYKQDSKKFLKIMFSYNNKELIINETVPNRFSPKSPDKAHLNLHINSLELGDSAVYFCASSRGRQGVIESEKLFFGSGTQLSVL.

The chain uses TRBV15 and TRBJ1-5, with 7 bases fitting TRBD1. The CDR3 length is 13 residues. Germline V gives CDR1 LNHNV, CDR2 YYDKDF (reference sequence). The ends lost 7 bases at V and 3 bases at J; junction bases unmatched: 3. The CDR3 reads CATTDRINQPQHF. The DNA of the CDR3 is TGTGCCACCACGGACAGGATCAATCAGCCCCAGCATTTT.

Here the CDR3 reads CATSVRQGSYGYTF. CDR3 bases: TGTGCCACCAGCGTCCGACAGGGGTCCTATGGCTACACCTTC. The chain links TRBV15 to TRBJ1-2; TRBD1 agrees at 8 bases. CDR3 length equals 14 residues. Germline V CDR1 and CDR2: LNHNV, YYDKDF (reference sequence). The V and J ends lost 5 bases and 4 bases, in that order; junction bases with no gene match: 6.

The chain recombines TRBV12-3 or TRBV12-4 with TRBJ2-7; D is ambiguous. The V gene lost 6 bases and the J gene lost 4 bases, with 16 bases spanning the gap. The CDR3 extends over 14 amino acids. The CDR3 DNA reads TGTGCCAGCAGCCCTAGGCGGAGCCTATACGAGCAGTACTTC. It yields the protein CASSPRRSLYEQYF.